The TCR beta chain described here comes from a study of T cell repertoires in cytomegalovirus infection. Overall study: Carrying CMV and the relevant HLA type showed in public TCR beta signatures.

TCRdb ran MiXCR on the reads and lists one entry per CDR3 protein. The table lists just over 300,000 distinct CDR3 sequences, roughly 17% of them singletons. This clonotype showed up just a few times. Its antigen is undetermined. The CDR3 has 14 residues. V was trimmed by 0 bases and J by 4 bases, leaving 12 bases between them. Germline V gene data show CDR1 as DFQATT and CDR2 as SNEGSKA (reference sequence). The study's findings and limits: Totalled public TCR beta family frequency picked out people who carried CMV plus the relevant HLA. Within the response measured ex vivo, HLA-C-restricted CMV-specific TCR beta clonotypes were dominant.

The sequenced sample was PBMCs. This TCR came from a human donor in good health (CMV status not recorded). Some clones in this sample may be carry-over from other donors' samples. This chain uses TRBV20-1 with TRBJ1-2, with D uncertain. This CDR3 is CSARDTRQTYGYTF. CDR3 coding DNA: TGCAGTGCTAGAGATACCCGTCAGACCTATGGCTACACCTTC.